The entry below describes one TCR beta chain. This sample is part of a study of blood T cell repertoires in COVID-19. As for the study in general: The United States, Italy and Spain supplied acute and convalescent COVID-19 samples. The cDNA or gDNA used as material had been derived from T cells, B-cell-depleted T cells, or PBMCs.

CDR3 length: 12 residues. Germline assignment: CDR1 SGDLS and CDR2 YYNGEE. V was clipped by 2 bases and J by 8 bases, with 10 bases between them. Per the original data handling: How many nucleated cells were present was estimated from reference gene primer amplification. Repertoires were generated with immunoSEQ multiplex PCR, while TCRdb's copy carries only in-frame clones and drops some. V and J calls and clone size follow that table, whereas D and trimming were derived from the DNA. The sample shows 110,000 or so clones, about 84% of them seen only once. Material for sequencing was peripheral blood. This TCR derives from a man aged 50-59 years with acute or convalescent COVID-19. The V call is TRBV9, the J call TRBJ1-2; no reliable D call. CDR3 in DNA: TGTGCCAGCAGCGTTGGAGGGAGGGGCTACACCTTC. The encoded protein is CASSVGGRGYTF. Using reference TRBV9 and TRBJ1-2 for the parts outside the CDR3, the full variable domain is DSGVTQTPKHLITATGQRVTLRCSPRSGDLSVYWYQQSLDQGLQFLIQYYNGEERAKGNILERFSAQQFPDLHSELNLSSLELGDSALYFCASSVGGRGYTFGSGTRLTVV.